This is a list of T cell receptor beta chains from one sample in a study of blood T cell repertoires in COVID-19. Clones were read by immunoSEQ multiplex PCR, and TCRdb kept only the in-frame ones, dropping some. The table records hundreds of thousands of clones, around 85% of them present only once. The sequencing sample was made of PBMCs or T cells enriched from blood (not recorded which). The receptors shown here come from a woman between 50 and 59 years old in a cohort exposed to, infected with or recovered from COVID-19 (not recorded which). CDR3s include the opening cysteine and the closing phenylalanine or tryptophan. Each record gives: V gene, D gene, J gene, clone size, CDR3 DNA, CDR3 protein. The D gene is left open where the match is weak. Rows give clone size only sometimes, using once, few, many, or a class for an expanded clone.

V: TRBV4-3; D: TRBD1; J: TRBJ2-7; size: -; DNA: TGCGCCAGCAGCCAAGAGGACCGGGACAGGGAGTACGAGCAGTACTTC; CDR3: CASSQEDRDREYEQYF
V: TRBV18; D: -; J: TRBJ2-5; size: -; DNA: TGTGCCAGCTCACCGGACAGCCAAGAGACCCAGTACTTC; CDR3: CASSPDSQETQYF
V: TRBV12-3/TRBV12-4; D: -; J: TRBJ1-1; size: -; DNA: TGTGCCAGCAGTATTACAGGGTATACTGAAGCTTTCTTT; CDR3: CASSITGYTEAFF
V: TRBV4-3; D: -; J: TRBJ1-3; size: -; DNA: TGCGCCAGCAGCCAAGAAGAGGGTGGAGGAAACACCATATATTTT; CDR3: CASSQEEGGGNTIYF
V: TRBV12-3/TRBV12-4; D: -; J: TRBJ1-6; size: -; DNA: TGTGCCAGCAGTTTTAAGGGGGATTCACCCCTCCACTTT; CDR3: CASSFKGDSPLHF
V: TRBV4-1; D: TRBD1; J: TRBJ1-3; size: -; DNA: TGCGCCAGCAGCCAAGCCCCGACAGGGGGAAACACCATATATTTT; CDR3: CASSQAPTGGNTIYF
V: TRBV10-3; D: TRBD1; J: TRBJ1-5; size: -; DNA: TGTGCCATCAGTGATTACGACAGGGTTGGCAATCAGCCCCAGCATTTT; CDR3: CAISDYDRVGNQPQHF
V: TRBV10-3; D: TRBD2; J: TRBJ2-2; size: once; DNA: TGTGCCATCAGTAGAGAAGGAGGGGAGGGAAACACCGGGGAGCTGTTTTTT; CDR3: CAISREGGEGNTGELFF
V: TRBV5-4; D: TRBD1; J: TRBJ2-3; size: once; DNA: TGTGCCAGCAGCCCCAGAGCAAGGGGGCGAATGGATACGCAGTATTTT; CDR3: CASSPRARGRMDTQYF
V: TRBV6-4; D: TRBD2; J: TRBJ2-3; size: -; DNA: TGTGCCAGCAGTGGCCCCCGGGGACTAGCGGAGAGGGCAGATACGCAGTATTTT; CDR3: CASSGPRGLAERADTQYF
V: TRBV7-2; D: TRBD1; J: TRBJ2-7; size: -; DNA: TGTGCCAGCAGCTACGTACAGGGGGCGGGGCCCCCTTACGAGCAGTACTTC; CDR3: CASSYVQGAGPPYEQYF
V: TRBV6-4; D: TRBD1; J: TRBJ1-6; size: -; DNA: TGTGCCAGCCGGGACAGAACCACCTATAATTCACCCCTCCACTTT; CDR3: CASRDRTTYNSPLHF
V: TRBV15; D: -; J: TRBJ2-2; size: once; DNA: TGTGCCACCAGCAGAAGCAACACCGGGGAGCTGTTTTTT; CDR3: CATSRSNTGELFF
V: TRBV5-1; D: TRBD2; J: TRBJ2-3; size: -; DNA: TGCGCCAGCAGCACTGATAGCGGGGGGTCTGCTAGCACAGATACGCAGTATTTT; CDR3: CASSTDSGGSASTDTQYF
V: TRBV19; D: -; J: TRBJ1-1; size: -; DNA: TGTGCCAGTAGCCAAAACAGGGTTTCGGTTGAAGCTTTCTTT; CDR3: CASSQNRVSVEAFF
V: TRBV7-9; D: -; J: TRBJ1-5; size: -; DNA: TGTGCCAGCAGCCACACAGGACACGGCAATCAGCCCCAGCATTTT; CDR3: CASSHTGHGNQPQHF
V: TRBV7-2; D: TRBD1; J: TRBJ2-1; size: once; DNA: TGTGCCAGCAGCCCCCAAACCGGGACAGGGGTCAATGAGCAGTTCTTC; CDR3: CASSPQTGTGVNEQFF
V: TRBV4-3; D: -; J: TRBJ1-2; size: -; DNA: TGCGCCAGCAGCCAAGGAACAGGGTCGACCCTCTATGGCTACACCTTC; CDR3: CASSQGTGSTLYGYTF
V: TRBV19; D: TRBD1; J: TRBJ2-6; size: -; DNA: TGTGCCAGTAGTATAGCAGGGGGTACTGGGGCCAACGTCCTGACTTTC; CDR3: CASSIAGGTGANVLTF
V: TRBV28; D: TRBD2; J: TRBJ2-1; size: -; DNA: TGTGCCAGCAGCACAATAGCGGGGGGGCGTCACAAAGTCTTCTTC; CDR3: CASSTIAGGRHKVFF
V: TRBV30; D: -; J: TRBJ1-5; size: -; DNA: TGTGCCTGGGCCCGCGGGGGGGGGCAGCCCCAGCATTTT; CDR3: CAWARGGGQPQHF
V: TRBV7-2; D: TRBD1; J: TRBJ1-6; size: -; DNA: TGTGCCAGCAGCTTTGTGACAGGGAACAATTCACCCCTCCACTTT; CDR3: CASSFVTGNNSPLHF
V: TRBV18; D: TRBD1; J: TRBJ1-4; size: -; DNA: TGTGCCAGCTCTCTGACAGGGTCGGGTGAAAAACTGTTTTTT; CDR3: CASSLTGSGEKLFF
V: TRBV5-4; D: -; J: TRBJ2-2; size: few; DNA: TGTGCCAGCAGCGTGGACAGTGATCATGTCGGGGAGCTGTTTTTT; CDR3: CASSVDSDHVGELFF
V: TRBV5-3; D: TRBD1; J: TRBJ2-5; size: -; DNA: TGTGCCAGAAGCTTCGAGGACAGGGATGAAGAGACCCAGTACTTC; CDR3: CARSFEDRDEETQYF
V: TRBV18; D: -; J: TRBJ2-3; size: -; DNA: TGTGCCAGCTCGCAAGAAGTGACAAACACGCAGTATTTT; CDR3: CASSQEVTNTQYF
V: TRBV6-5; D: TRBD2; J: TRBJ2-5; size: -; DNA: TGTGCCAGCAGTTACCCCAGCGGGGGGGAGGAGACCCAGTACTTC; CDR3: CASSYPSGGEETQYF
V: TRBV29-1; D: TRBD1; J: TRBJ1-1; size: once; DNA: TGCAGCGGGGGGACAGGGGAAGCTTTCTTT; CDR3: CSGGTGEAFF
V: TRBV7-2; D: -; J: TRBJ1-2; size: -; DNA: TGTGCCAGCAGCTCCTATGGGGCACAGAGAAACTATGGCTACACCTTC; CDR3: CASSSYGAQRNYGYTF
V: TRBV27; D: -; J: TRBJ1-2; size: -; DNA: TGTGCCAGCAGTTATGAAAGGACAGCCGTCTATGGCTACACCTTC; CDR3: CASSYERTAVYGYTF
V: TRBV6-5; D: TRBD1; J: TRBJ1-6; size: -; DNA: TGTGCCAGCGCCCCAGGGGGGAATAATTCACCCCTCCACTTT; CDR3: CASAPGGNNSPLHF
V: TRBV9; D: -; J: TRBJ2-2; size: -; DNA: TGTGCCAGCAGCGGCCGGGGTTCGAACACCGGGGAGCTGTTTTTT; CDR3: CASSGRGSNTGELFF
V: TRBV27; D: -; J: TRBJ1-2; size: -; DNA: TGTGCCAGCACTCCCCGGGGAGCCAGCTATGGCTACACCTTC; CDR3: CASTPRGASYGYTF
V: TRBV30; D: -; J: TRBJ1-3; size: few; DNA: TGTGCCTGGAGCCAGGGCGTAGACTCTGGAAACACCATATATTTT; CDR3: CAWSQGVDSGNTIYF
V: TRBV20-1; D: TRBD2; J: TRBJ2-7; size: once; DNA: TGCAGTGCTAGTATAGCGGGGGGCCCCTACGAGCAGTACTTC; CDR3: CSASIAGGPYEQYF
V: TRBV5-1; D: -; J: TRBJ2-2; size: -; DNA: TGCGCCAGCAGTCGTTTACAGGGTACCACCGGGGAGCTGTTTTTT; CDR3: CASSRLQGTTGELFF
V: TRBV7-2; D: -; J: TRBJ2-1; size: -; DNA: TGTGCCAGCAGCTTAGGGGGGACTTTAACTTACAATGAGCAGTTCTTC; CDR3: CASSLGGTLTYNEQFF
V: TRBV27; D: -; J: TRBJ1-5; size: -; DNA: TGTGCCAGCAGTTTTTCTGGCAGGGATCAGCCCCAGCATTTT; CDR3: CASSFSGRDQPQHF
V: TRBV30; D: TRBD1; J: TRBJ2-3; size: -; DNA: TGTGCCTGGTCGACAGGGGGTCGAATGGATACGCAGTATTTT; CDR3: CAWSTGGRMDTQYF
V: TRBV29-1; D: -; J: TRBJ1-5; size: -; DNA: TGCAGCGTTGGGTTCGCGGCCGGTAGCAATCAGCCCCAGCATTTT; CDR3: CSVGFAAGSNQPQHF
V: TRBV6-2/TRBV6-3; D: -; J: TRBJ1-2; size: -; DNA: TGTGCCAGCAGTTATGTCCGTAGCTATGGCTACACCTTC; CDR3: CASSYVRSYGYTF
V: TRBV23-1; D: TRBD1; J: TRBJ1-1; size: -; DNA: TGCGCCAGCAGTCAATCCCCCTACGACCGACAGGGGGATGAAGCTTTCTTT; CDR3: CASSQSPYDRQGDEAFF
V: TRBV29-1; D: -; J: TRBJ1-1; size: -; DNA: TGCAGCGTTGAAGATCTTCTCCACACTGAAGCTTTCTTT; CDR3: CSVEDLLHTEAFF
V: TRBV5-1; D: TRBD1; J: TRBJ1-1; size: -; DNA: TGCGCCAGCAGCTTGGATACAGGGGGCCCTGAAGCTTTCTTT; CDR3: CASSLDTGGPEAFF
V: TRBV30; D: -; J: TRBJ1-1; size: once; DNA: TGCTCATCAAAAGCAGGGCCTAGCACTGAAGCTTTCTTT; CDR3: CSSKAGPSTEAFF
V: TRBV14; D: -; J: TRBJ1-2; size: -; DNA: TGTGCCAGCAGCCAAGATTCCAGGGAAATCCATGGCTACACCTTC; CDR3: CASSQDSREIHGYTF
V: TRBV7-9; D: -; J: TRBJ1-1; size: -; DNA: TGTGCCAGCAGCTTAGCGAGAACCATTTCCACTGAAGCTTTCTTT; CDR3: CASSLARTISTEAFF
V: TRBV7-9; D: -; J: TRBJ2-1; size: -; DNA: TGTGCCAGCAGCCCTAGTATGACCTACAATGAGCAGTTCTTC; CDR3: CASSPSMTYNEQFF
V: TRBV4-1; D: -; J: TRBJ2-7; size: -; DNA: TGCGCCAGCAGCGCCCAGTTGGGGAGAATAGGGTTAGGAGGCGAGCAGTACTTC; CDR3: CASSAQLGRIGLGGEQYF
V: TRBV2; D: -; J: TRBJ2-5; size: -; DNA: TGTGCCTCCTACCGGGGGAACCAAGAGACCCAGTACTTC; CDR3: CASYRGNQETQYF
V: TRBV28; D: -; J: TRBJ1-5; size: few; DNA: TGTGCCAGCAGGGTACTTCAGGGGAAACCCCAGCATTTT; CDR3: CASRVLQGKPQHF
V: TRBV11-2; D: -; J: TRBJ2-2; size: -; DNA: TGTGCCAGCAGCCGGGACTCGAACACCGGGGAGCTGTTTTTT; CDR3: CASSRDSNTGELFF
V: TRBV5-1; D: TRBD2; J: TRBJ2-7; size: -; DNA: TGCGCCAGCAGCCTTAGAATAACTAGCGGGGGGGCTGGAGAGCAGTACTTC; CDR3: CASSLRITSGGAGEQYF
V: TRBV7-3; D: TRBD1; J: TRBJ2-7; size: -; DNA: TGTGCCAGCAGCCCAGGGGGAGTGGGCTACGAGCAGTACTTC; CDR3: CASSPGGVGYEQYF
V: TRBV19; D: TRBD2; J: TRBJ2-1; size: -; DNA: TGTGCCAGTAGTACGCGGGGGGGCGGAAATGAGCAGTTCTTC; CDR3: CASSTRGGGNEQFF